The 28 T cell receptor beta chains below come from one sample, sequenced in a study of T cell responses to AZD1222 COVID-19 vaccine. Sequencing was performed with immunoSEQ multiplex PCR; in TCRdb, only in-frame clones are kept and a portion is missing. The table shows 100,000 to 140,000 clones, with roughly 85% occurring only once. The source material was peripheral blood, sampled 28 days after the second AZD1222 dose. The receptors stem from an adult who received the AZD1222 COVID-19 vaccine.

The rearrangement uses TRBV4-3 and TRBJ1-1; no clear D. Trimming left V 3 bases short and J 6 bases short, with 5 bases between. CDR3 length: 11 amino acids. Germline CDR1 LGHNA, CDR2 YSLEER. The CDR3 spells CASSQGSEAFF. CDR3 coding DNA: TGCGCCAGCAGCCAGGGATCTGAAGCTTTCTTT.

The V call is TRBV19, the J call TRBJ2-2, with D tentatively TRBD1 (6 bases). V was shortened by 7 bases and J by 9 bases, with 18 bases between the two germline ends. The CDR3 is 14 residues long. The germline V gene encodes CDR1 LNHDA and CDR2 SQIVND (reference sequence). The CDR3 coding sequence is TGTGCCAGTATCCCTGAAGGGGGAAGTAGGGAGCTGTTTTTT. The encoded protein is CASIPEGGSRELFF.

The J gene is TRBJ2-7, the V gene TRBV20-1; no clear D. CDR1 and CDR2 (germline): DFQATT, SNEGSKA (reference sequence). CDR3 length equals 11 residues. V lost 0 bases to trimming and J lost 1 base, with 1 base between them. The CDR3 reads CSARESYEQYF. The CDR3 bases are TGCAGTGCTAGAGAATCCTACGAGCAGTACTTC.

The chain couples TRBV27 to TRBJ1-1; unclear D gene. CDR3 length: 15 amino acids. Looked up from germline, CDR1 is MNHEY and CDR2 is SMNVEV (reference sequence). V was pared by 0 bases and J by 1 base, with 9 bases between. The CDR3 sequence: CASSLSLWGNTEAFF. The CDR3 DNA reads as TGTGCCAGCAGTTTATCTTTGTGGGGGAACACTGAAGCTTTCTTT.

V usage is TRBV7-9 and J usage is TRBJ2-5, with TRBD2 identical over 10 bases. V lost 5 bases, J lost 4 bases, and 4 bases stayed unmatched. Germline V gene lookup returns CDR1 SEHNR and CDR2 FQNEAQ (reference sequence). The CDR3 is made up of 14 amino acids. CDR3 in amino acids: CASSPSGGGETQYF. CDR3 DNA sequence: TGTGCCAGCAGCCCTAGCGGGGGTGGAGAGACCCAGTACTTC. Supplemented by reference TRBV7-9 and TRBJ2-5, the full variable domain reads DTGVSQNPRHKITKRGQNVTFRCDPISEHNRLYWYRQTLGQGPEFLTYFQNEAQLEKSRLLSDRFSAERPKGSFSTLEIQRTEQGDSAMYLCASSPSGGGETQYFGPGTRLLVL.

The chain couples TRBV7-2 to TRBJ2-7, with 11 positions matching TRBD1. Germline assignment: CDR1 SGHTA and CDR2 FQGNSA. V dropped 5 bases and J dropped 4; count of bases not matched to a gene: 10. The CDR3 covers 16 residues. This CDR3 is CASSQNMGTGGYEQYF. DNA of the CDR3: TGTGCCAGCAGCCAAAACATGGGGACAGGGGGGTACGAGCAGTACTTC.

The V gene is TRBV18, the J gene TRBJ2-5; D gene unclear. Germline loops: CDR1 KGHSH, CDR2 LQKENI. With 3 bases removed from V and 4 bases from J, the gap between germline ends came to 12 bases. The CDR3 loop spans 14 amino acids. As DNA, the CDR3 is TGTGCCAGCTCACCCTCGACTTGGGGAGAGACCCAGTACTTC. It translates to CASSPSTWGETQYF.

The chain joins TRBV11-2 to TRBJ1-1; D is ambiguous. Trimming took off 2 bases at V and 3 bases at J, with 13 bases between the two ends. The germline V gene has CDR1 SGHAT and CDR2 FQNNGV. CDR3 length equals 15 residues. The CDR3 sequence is CASSLQVTGDTEAFF. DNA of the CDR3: TGTGCCAGCAGCTTACAGGTGACGGGCGACACTGAAGCTTTCTTT.

The CDR3: CASSDRANTEAFF. CDR3 nucleotides: TGTGCCAGCAGTGACAGGGCTAACACTGAAGCTTTCTTT. The chain links TRBV6-4 to TRBJ1-1; D remains unclear. V was trimmed by 2 bases and J by 2 bases, leaving 6 bases between them. Germline lookup yields CDR1 MRHNA and CDR2 SNTAGT. This CDR3 region has 13 residues.

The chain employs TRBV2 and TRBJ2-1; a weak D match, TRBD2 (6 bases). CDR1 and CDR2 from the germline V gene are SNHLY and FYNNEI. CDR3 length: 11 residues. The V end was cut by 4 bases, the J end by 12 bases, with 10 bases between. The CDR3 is CASSGASVQFF. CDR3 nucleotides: TGTGCCAGCAGTGGGGCTAGCGTGCAGTTCTTC.

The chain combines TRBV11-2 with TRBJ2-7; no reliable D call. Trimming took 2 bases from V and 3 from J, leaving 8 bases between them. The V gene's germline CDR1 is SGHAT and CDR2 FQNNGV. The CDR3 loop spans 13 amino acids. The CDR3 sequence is CASSLHSDYEQYF. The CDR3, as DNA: TGTGCCAGCAGCTTACACTCAGACTACGAGCAGTACTTC.

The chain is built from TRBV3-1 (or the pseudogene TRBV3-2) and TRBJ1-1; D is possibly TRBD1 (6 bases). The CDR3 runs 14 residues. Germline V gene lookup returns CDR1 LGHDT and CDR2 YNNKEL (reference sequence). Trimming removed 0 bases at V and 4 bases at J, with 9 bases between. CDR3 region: CASSQDLRGTEAFF. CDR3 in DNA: TGTGCCAGCAGCCAAGATCTCAGGGGCACTGAAGCTTTCTTT.

The CDR3 protein is CASSPQTGMQETQYF. As DNA, the CDR3 is TGCGCCAGCAGCCCCCAGACAGGGATGCAAGAGACCCAGTACTTC. The V gene is TRBV5-1, the J gene TRBJ2-5; 7 bases are a match to TRBD1. The V gene's germline CDR1 is SGHRS and CDR2 YFSETQ. CDR3 size: 15 residues. After removal of 4 bases from V and 2 bases from J, the junction contained 8 bases not matched to a gene.

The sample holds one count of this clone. Here the CDR3 DNA reads TGTGCCAGCAGCTTCGCAGGGGGAGAGACCCAGTACTTC. As protein: CASSFAGGETQYF. The chain joins TRBV7-9 to TRBJ2-5; TRBD1 aligns across 7 bases. Germline-derived CDR1 and CDR2 are SEHNR and FQNEAQ (reference sequence). V shed 3 bases and J 4 bases; nucleotides not matched to a gene: 2. The CDR3 consists of 13 residues.

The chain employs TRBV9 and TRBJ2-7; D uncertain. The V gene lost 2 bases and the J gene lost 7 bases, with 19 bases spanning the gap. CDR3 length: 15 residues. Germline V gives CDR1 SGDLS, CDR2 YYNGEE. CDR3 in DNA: TGTGCCAGCAGCGTCGCCGACGCAAGGGCGAGTGAGCAGTACTTC. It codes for CASSVADARASEQYF.

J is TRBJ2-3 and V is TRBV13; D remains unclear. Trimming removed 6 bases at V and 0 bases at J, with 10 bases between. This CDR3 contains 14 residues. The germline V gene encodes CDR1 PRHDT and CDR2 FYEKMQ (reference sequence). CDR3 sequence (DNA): TGTGCCAGCAGTTCAGGTACTAGCACAGATACGCAGTATTTT. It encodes CASSSGTSTDTQYF.

The CDR3 is CATSGISGTGNYGYTF. In nucleotides, the CDR3 is TGTGCCACCAGCGGAATTTCCGGGACAGGGAACTATGGCTACACCTTC. The gene calls are TRBV15 and TRBJ1-2; 9 bases are shared with TRBD1. This CDR3 has 16 amino acids. From germline, CDR1 is LNHNV and CDR2 YYDKDF (reference sequence). The V gene end was trimmed by 5 bases and the J gene end by 2 bases; junction bases not matched to a gene: 9.

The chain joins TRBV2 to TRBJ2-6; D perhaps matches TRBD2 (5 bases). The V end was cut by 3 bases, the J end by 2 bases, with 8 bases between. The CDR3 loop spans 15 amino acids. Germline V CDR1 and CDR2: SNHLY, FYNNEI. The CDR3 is CASSDEGTGANVLTF. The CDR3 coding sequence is TGTGCCAGCAGTGATGAGGGAACTGGGGCCAACGTCCTGACTTTC.

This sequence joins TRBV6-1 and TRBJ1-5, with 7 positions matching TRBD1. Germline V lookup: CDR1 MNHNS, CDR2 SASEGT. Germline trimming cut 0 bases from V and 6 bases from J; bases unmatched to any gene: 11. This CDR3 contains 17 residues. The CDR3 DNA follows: TGTGCCAGCAGTGAAGCTTTGGACAGGTTCGAGGTTCAGCCCCAGCATTTT. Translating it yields CASSEALDRFEVQPQHF.

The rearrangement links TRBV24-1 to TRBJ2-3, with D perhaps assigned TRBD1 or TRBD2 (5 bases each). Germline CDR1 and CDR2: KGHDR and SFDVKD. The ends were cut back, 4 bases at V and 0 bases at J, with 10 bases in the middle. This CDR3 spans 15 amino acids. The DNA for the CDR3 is TGTGCCACCAGTGACCGGGGACCTAGCACAGATACGCAGTATTTT. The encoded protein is CATSDRGPSTDTQYF.

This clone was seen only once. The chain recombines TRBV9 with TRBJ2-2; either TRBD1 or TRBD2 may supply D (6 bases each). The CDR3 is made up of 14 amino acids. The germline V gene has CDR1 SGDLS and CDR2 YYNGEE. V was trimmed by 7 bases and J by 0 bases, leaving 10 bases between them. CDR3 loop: CASGGLSNTGELFF. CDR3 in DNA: TGTGCCAGCGGGGGGCTGTCGAACACCGGGGAGCTGTTTTTT.

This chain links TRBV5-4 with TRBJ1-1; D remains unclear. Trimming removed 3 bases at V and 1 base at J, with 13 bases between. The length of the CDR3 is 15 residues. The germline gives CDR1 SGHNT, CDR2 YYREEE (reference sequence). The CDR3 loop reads CASSSHKTANTEAFF. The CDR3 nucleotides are TGTGCCAGCAGCTCTCACAAGACGGCGAACACTGAAGCTTTCTTT.

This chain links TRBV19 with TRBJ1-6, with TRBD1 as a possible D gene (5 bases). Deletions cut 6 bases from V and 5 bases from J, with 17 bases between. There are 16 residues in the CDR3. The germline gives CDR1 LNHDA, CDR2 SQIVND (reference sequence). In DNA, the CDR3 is TGTGCCAGTAGCAGATCAGGGAGATTGGATAATTCACCCCTCCACTTT. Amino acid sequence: CASSRSGRLDNSPLHF.

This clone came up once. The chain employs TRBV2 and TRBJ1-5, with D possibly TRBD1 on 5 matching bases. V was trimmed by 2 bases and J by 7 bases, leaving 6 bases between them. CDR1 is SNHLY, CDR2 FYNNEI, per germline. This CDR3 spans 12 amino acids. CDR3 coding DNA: TGTGCCAGCAGTGAACAGGGCCAGCCCCAGCATTTT. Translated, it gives CASSEQGQPQHF. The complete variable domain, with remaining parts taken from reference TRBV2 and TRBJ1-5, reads EPEVTQTPSHQVTQMGQEVILRCVPISNHLYFYWYRQILGQKVEFLVSFYNNEISEKSEIFDDQFSVERPDGSNFTLKIRSTKLEDSAMYFCASSEQGQPQHFGDGTRLSIL.

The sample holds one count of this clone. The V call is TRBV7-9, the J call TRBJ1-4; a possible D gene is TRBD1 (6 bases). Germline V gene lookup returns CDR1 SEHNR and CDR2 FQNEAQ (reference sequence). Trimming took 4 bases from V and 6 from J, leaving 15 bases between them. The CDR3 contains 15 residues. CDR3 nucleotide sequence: TGTGCCAGCAGCTCCCCTACAGGGTTTGATGAAAAACTGTTTTTT. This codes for CASSSPTGFDEKLFF.

CDR3 sequence reads: CASSPEQDEQFF. Written as DNA, the CDR3 is TGTGCCAGCAGCCCCGAGCAGGACGAGCAGTTCTTC. This rearrangement joins TRBV7-9 to TRBJ2-1; no clear D. Germline loops: CDR1 SEHNR, CDR2 FQNEAQ (reference sequence). The CDR3 covers 12 residues. Trimming shortened V by 5 bases and J by 10 bases, and 12 bases separated the two germline ends. Complete variable domain (other parts from reference TRBV7-9 and TRBJ2-1): DTGVSQNPRHKITKRGQNVTFRCDPISEHNRLYWYRQTLGQGPEFLTYFQNEAQLEKSRLLSDRFSAERPKGSFSTLEIQRTEQGDSAMYLCASSPEQDEQFFGPGTRLTVL.

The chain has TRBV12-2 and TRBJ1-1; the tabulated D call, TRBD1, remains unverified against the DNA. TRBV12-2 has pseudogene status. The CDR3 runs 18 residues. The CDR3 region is CASRLIGPPQGMNTEAFF. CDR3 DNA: TGTGCAAGTCGCTTGATAGGGCCCCCCCAGGGTATGAACACTGAAGCTTTCTTT.

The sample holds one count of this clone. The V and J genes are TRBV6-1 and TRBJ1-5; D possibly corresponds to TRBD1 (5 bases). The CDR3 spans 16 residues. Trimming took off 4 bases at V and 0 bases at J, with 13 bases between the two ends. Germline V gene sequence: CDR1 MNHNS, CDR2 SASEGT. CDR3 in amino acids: CASSAGTPDSNQPQHF. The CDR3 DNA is TGTGCCAGCAGTGCCGGGACTCCTGATAGCAATCAGCCCCAGCATTTT.